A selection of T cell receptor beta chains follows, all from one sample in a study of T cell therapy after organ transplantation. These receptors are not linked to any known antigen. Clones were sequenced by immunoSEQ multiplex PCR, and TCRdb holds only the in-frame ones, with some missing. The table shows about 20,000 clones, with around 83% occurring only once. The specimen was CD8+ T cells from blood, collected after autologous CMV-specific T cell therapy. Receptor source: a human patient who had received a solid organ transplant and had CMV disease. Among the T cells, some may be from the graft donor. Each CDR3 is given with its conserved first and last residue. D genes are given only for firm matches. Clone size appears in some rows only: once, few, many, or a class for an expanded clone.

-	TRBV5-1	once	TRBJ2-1	CASSSTGTEYNEQFF	TGCGCCAGCAGCTCTACCGGGACGGAGTATAATGAGCAGTTCTTC
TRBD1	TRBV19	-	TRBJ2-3	CASSSLDRGPNTDTQYF	TGTGCCAGTAGTTCGCTGGACAGGGGGCCAAACACAGATACGCAGTATTTT
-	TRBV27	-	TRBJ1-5	CASSLTRNVNQPQHF	TGTGCCAGCAGTTTAACAAGGAACGTCAATCAGCCCCAGCATTTT
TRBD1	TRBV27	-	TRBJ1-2	CASSHDRAGGYTF	TGTGCCAGCAGTCACGACAGGGCCGGTGGCTACACCTTC
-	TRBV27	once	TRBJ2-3	CASSLSTGPHRRYF	TGTGCCAGCAGTTTATCTACGGGCCCCCATAGGCGGTATTTT
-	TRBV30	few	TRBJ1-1	CAWSLDEAFF	TGTGCCTGGAGTTTAGATGAAGCTTTCTTT
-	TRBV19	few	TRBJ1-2	CASSLTTLGGYTF	TGTGCCAGTAGTCTCACAACCCTTGGAGGCTACACCTTC
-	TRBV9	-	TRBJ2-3	CASNNPGSSSTDTQYF	TGTGCCAGCAACAACCCGGGGTCATCTAGCACAGATACGCAGTATTTT
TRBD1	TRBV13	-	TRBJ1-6	CASTLGTGRSPLHF	TGTGCCAGCACGCTCGGGACAGGGCGATCACCCCTCCACTTT
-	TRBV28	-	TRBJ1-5	CASSFFDPDQPQHF	TGTGCCAGCAGTTTCTTTGACCCGGATCAGCCCCAGCATTTT
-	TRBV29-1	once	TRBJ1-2	CSVNTENYGYTF	TGCAGCGTTAATACAGAGAACTATGGCTACACCTTC
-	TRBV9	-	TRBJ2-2	CASSDPRVANTGELFF	TGTGCCAGCAGCGATCCCAGGGTTGCGAACACCGGGGAGCTGTTTTTT
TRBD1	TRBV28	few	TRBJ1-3	CASSDDRAWNTIYF	TGTGCCAGCAGTGACGACAGGGCTTGGAACACCATATATTTT